This is a list of T cell receptor beta chains from one sample in a study of shared clonotypes between healthy human individuals. Only in-frame clones appear in the TCRdb table, and some are missing; sequencing was by immunoSEQ multiplex PCR. The sample has under 750,000 clones, about two thirds seen once; the top ten hold approximately 1.7%. Input material: memory CD4+ T cells sorted from blood. The source is a woman aged 25 to 39 in good health. Both conserved end residues are part of each CDR3. The D gene is left open where the match is weak. Some rows have no size entry. The others give once, few or many, or a class for an expanded clone.

j_gene,d_gene,abundance,v_gene,CDR3nt,CDR3aa
TRBJ2-2,NA,NA,TRBV5-1,TGCGCCAGCAGCCAGGGATTACCGACGATCACCGGGGAGCTGTTTTTT,CASSQGLPTITGELFF
TRBJ2-2,TRBD2,NA,TRBV6-5,TGTGCCAGCAGGGGACTAGCGGGAGACACCGGGGAGCTGTTTTTT,CASRGLAGDTGELFF
TRBJ1-3,NA,NA,TRBV5-6,TGTGCCAGCAGCTTGGAAGGAACTGGAAACACCATATATTTT,CASSLEGTGNTIYF
TRBJ2-7,TRBD2,NA,TRBV5-1,TGCGCCAGCAGCTTGGGGACTAGCGGGACAACCTACGAGCAGTACTTC,CASSLGTSGTTYEQYF
TRBJ2-3,NA,NA,TRBV19,TGTGCCAGTAGTCCCTCCGATGGGCCAGATACGCAGTATTTT,CASSPSDGPDTQYF
TRBJ1-5,NA,NA,TRBV2,TGTGCCAGCAAGACGGGACGGGGAGAAAATCAGCCCCAGCATTTT,CASKTGRGENQPQHF
TRBJ1-5,NA,NA,TRBV19,TGTGCCAGTAGCGGGGGGAGGGCTCAGCCCCAGCATTTT,CASSGGRAQPQHF
TRBJ2-7,TRBD1,NA,TRBV28,TGTGCCAGCAGTCCACGGACAGGGGGTGATTATGAGCAGTACTTC,CASSPRTGGDYEQYF
TRBJ2-7,TRBD2,NA,TRBV2,TGTGCCAGCACAGAGGGACTAGCGGGAGCGTACGAGCAGTACTTC,CASTEGLAGAYEQYF
TRBJ2-2,NA,once,TRBV27,TGTGCCAGCAGTTTTCTGCGAGACACCGGGGAGCTGTTTTTT,CASSFLRDTGELFF
TRBJ2-6,NA,NA,TRBV12-2,TGTGCAAGTCGCTTACGATTAGGTTGTGGGGCCAACGTCCTGACTTTC,CASRLRLGCGANVLTF
TRBJ1-1,TRBD1,NA,TRBV28,TGTGCCAGCAGTCCTGGACAGGGTGCGATGAACACTGAAGCTTTCTTT,CASSPGQGAMNTEAFF
TRBJ2-3,NA,many,TRBV5-1,TGCGCCAGCAGCTCGGGAGATGGGTCAGATACGCAGTATTTT,CASSSGDGSDTQYF
TRBJ2-5,NA,once,TRBV7-9,TGTGCCAGCAGCCCAGTAACAGGCCTCCAAGAGACCCAGTACTTC,CASSPVTGLQETQYF
TRBJ2-2,TRBD2,NA,TRBV19,TGTGCCACCCTTAAGCGGGGCGGGGAGCTGTTTTTT,CATLKRGGELFF
TRBJ2-3,NA,NA,TRBV14,TGTGCCAGCAGCCAAGACTCCGGGATCCACACAGATACGCAGTATTTT,CASSQDSGIHTDTQYF
TRBJ2-3,TRBD2,once,TRBV28,TGTGCCAGCAGCCGTTGGGGGCTAGCGGGAGGTAGCACAGATACGCAGTATTTT,CASSRWGLAGGSTDTQYF
TRBJ2-2,NA,NA,TRBV10-2,TGCGCCAGCAGTGGACAGTCTTTCGGGGAGCTGTTTTTT,CASSGQSFGELFF
TRBJ1-3,NA,NA,TRBV9,TGTGCCAGCAGCGTAGCTGGGGATAGCTCTGGAAACACCATATATTTT,CASSVAGDSSGNTIYF
TRBJ2-7,NA,NA,TRBV2,TGTGCCAGCAGGGCAGGGCCCGAGCAGTACTTC,CASRAGPEQYF
TRBJ2-7,NA,NA,TRBV5-5,TGTGCCAGCAGCTTGGGCCCGGGGGCTCCCTACGAGCAGTACTTC,CASSLGPGAPYEQYF
TRBJ2-2,NA,NA,TRBV6-1,TGTGCCAGCAGTGAAGCCTTAGCATCCGGGGAGCTGTTTTTT,CASSEALASGELFF
TRBJ2-1,TRBD2,NA,TRBV7-2,TGTGCCAGCAGCTCACCGGGACTAGCGAAAGAGCAGTTCTTC,CASSSPGLAKEQFF
TRBJ2-7,NA,NA,TRBV7-2,TGTGCCAGCAGAACCCCTACAGGGAGCTACGAGCAGTACTTC,CASRTPTGSYEQYF
TRBJ2-5,NA,NA,TRBV7-2,TGTGCCAGCAGCTTATCTTGGGAGACCCAGTACTTC,CASSLSWETQYF
TRBJ1-2,NA,NA,TRBV6-6,TGTGCCAGCAGTTCCGGTAACTATGGCTACACCTTC,CASSSGNYGYTF
TRBJ2-2,NA,NA,TRBV5-1,TGCGCCAGCAGCGGACCCCGGCGGGCTAGCGAGATGAACACCGGGGAGCTGTTTTTT,CASSGPRRASEMNTGELFF
TRBJ1-2,NA,NA,TRBV7-9,TGTGCCAGCAGCCTGCAGCTGGGGGACTATGGCTACACCTTC,CASSLQLGDYGYTF
TRBJ1-2,TRBD1,NA,TRBV6-5,TGTGCCAGCAGGGGGACAGGGACAAACTATGGCTACACCTTC,CASRGTGTNYGYTF
TRBJ1-2,NA,NA,TRBV6-1,TGTGCCAGCAGTGAAACAGGGTTGAACTATGGCTACACCTTC,CASSETGLNYGYTF
TRBJ2-1,TRBD1,NA,TRBV9,TGTGCCAGCAGCTCCACTGGGACAGGGGTGAATGAGCAGTTCTTC,CASSSTGTGVNEQFF
TRBJ2-1,NA,NA,TRBV6-5,TGTGCCACCCAACAGGATGAGCAGTTCTTC,CATQQDEQFF
TRBJ1-2,NA,many,TRBV2,TGTGCCAGCAGGGGGAACCAGATATCCTATGGCTACACCTTC,CASRGNQISYGYTF
TRBJ1-2,TRBD1,many,TRBV7-8,TGTGCCAGCAGCTTAGGCCGACAGGGCTCGGGCTACACCTTC,CASSLGRQGSGYTF
TRBJ2-2,NA,NA,TRBV7-7,TGTGCCAGCACCCCGTTTGAGGGAATGGCCGGGGAGCTGTTTTTT,CASTPFEGMAGELFF
TRBJ1-2,NA,NA,TRBV28,TGTGCCAGCAGATCCACAGATACAGGGATTGGCTACACCTTC,CASRSTDTGIGYTF
TRBJ1-5,NA,NA,TRBV2,TGTGCCAGCAGTCCCCAATCAGGTCAGCCCCAGCATTTT,CASSPQSGQPQHF
TRBJ1-1,TRBD1,NA,TRBV28,TGTGCCAGCAGTACGACAGGGTTTGGGTACACTGAAGCTTTCTTT,CASSTTGFGYTEAFF
TRBJ2-3,NA,NA,TRBV6-5,TGTGCCAGCAGTGCGATTCGGAGCACAGATACGCAGTATTTT,CASSAIRSTDTQYF
TRBJ1-1,NA,once,TRBV28,TGTGCCAGCAAGGTGGAGGGAGGCTCTGAAGCTTTCTTT,CASKVEGGSEAFF